Sequencing of this T cell receptor (beta chain) was carried out in a study of T cells in Graves' hyperthyroidism and ophthalmopathy. Study-wide context: Sampling of peripheral blood happened at initial diagnosis, prior to any treatment.

There are many counts of this clonotype. Its specificity is not known. Study-wide points: The model forecast ophthalmopathy, anticipating it by a median around 6.4 months before onset.

Amplified TCR beta CDR3 regions derived from RNA transcripts. The TCR CDR3 first-round RT-PCR relied on the HTBI primer set. TCRdb used MiXCR to reprocess the multiplex PCR reads, holding one entry per CDR3 protein. The sample consists of 550,000 to 600,000 distinct CDR3 sequences, 13% to 15% of them appearing once. Per the germline V gene, CDR1 is MDHEN and CDR2 is SYDVKM. V was pared by 3 bases and J by 4 bases, with 15 bases between. CDR3 length: 15 amino acids. V and J are TRBV28 and TRBJ1-2; D may be TRBD1 (5 bases). The sequencing input was blood. The sequence derives from a woman under 30 with Graves' ophthalmopathy. The CDR3 bases are TGTGCCAGCAGTTTTCTGGGGGGGGAGGGCTATGGCTACACCTTC. Encoded protein: CASSFLGGEGYGYTF.